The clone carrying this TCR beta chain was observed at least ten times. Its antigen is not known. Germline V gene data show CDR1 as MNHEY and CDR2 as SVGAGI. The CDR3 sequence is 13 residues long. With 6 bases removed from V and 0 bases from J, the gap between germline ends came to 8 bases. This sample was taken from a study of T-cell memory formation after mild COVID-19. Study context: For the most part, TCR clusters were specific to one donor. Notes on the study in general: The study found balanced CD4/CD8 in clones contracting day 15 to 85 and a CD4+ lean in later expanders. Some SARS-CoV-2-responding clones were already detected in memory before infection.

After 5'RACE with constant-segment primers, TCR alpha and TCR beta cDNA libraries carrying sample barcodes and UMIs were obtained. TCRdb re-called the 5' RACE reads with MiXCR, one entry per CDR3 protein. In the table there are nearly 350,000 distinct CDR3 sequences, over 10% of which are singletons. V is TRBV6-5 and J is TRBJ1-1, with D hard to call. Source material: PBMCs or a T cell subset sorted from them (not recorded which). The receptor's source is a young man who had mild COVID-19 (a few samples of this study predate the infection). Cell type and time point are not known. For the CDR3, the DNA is TGTGCCAGCAGCCGCCGGGTGAACACTGAAGCTTTCTTT. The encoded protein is CASSRRVNTEAFF.